This TCR beta chain appears in the sequencing data of a study of blood T cell repertoires in COVID-19. Unmatched junction bases numbered 3, after V lost 4 bases and J lost 2 bases. The CDR3 is 16 residues long. Germline CDR1 MNHEY, CDR2 SMNVEV (reference sequence). Repertoires were generated with immunoSEQ multiplex PCR, while TCRdb's copy carries only in-frame clones and drops some. Of a few hundred thousand clones listed, 80% to 90% were seen once; the top ten hold more than 1.5%. Input material: PBMCs or T cells enriched from blood (not recorded which). The chain recombines TRBV27 with TRBJ2-2; 11 bases line up with TRBD1. The clonotype originates from a man in his forties in a cohort exposed to, infected with or recovered from COVID-19 (not recorded which). CDR3: CASSSDRGHNTGELFF. CDR3 DNA sequence: TGTGCCAGCAGTTCGGACAGGGGGCATAACACCGGGGAGCTGTTTTTT.